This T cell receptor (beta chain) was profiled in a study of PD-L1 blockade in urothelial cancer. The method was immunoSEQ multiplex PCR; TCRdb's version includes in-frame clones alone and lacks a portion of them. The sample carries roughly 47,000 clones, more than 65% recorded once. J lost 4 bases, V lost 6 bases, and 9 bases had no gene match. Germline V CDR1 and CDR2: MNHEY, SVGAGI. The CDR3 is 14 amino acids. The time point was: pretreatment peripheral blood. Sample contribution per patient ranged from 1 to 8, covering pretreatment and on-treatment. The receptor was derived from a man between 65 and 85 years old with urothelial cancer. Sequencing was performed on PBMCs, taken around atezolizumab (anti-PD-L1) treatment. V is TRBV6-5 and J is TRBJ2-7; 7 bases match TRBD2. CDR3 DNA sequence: TGTGCCAGCAGCCAAAGACTAGCCTCATACGAGCAGTACTTC. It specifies CASSQRLASYEQYF.